The present T cell receptor beta chain was sequenced within a study of molecular identifiers for immune sequencing clone quantification (dated by TCRdb to 2016 to 2019). Background for the entire study: In a replicate experiment, RNA from 20,000 or 100,000 naive CD8 T cells was split into five aliquots, four of which were sequenced. This methods study used CD8 T cells to benchmark TCR RNA copy counting and molecular-identifier clustering-based TCR repertoire sequencing (MIDCIRS). General conclusions and limits of the study: In CMV-specific effector cells, over 99% of molecules were held by clones above 20 RNA copies, whereas under 1% of molecules were held by such clones in naive cells. Spiked-in Jurkat TCR RNA equal to a single cell's worth was reported to be detectable even within one million naive CD8 T cells. When barcode sub-clustering was left out, chimeric consensus sequences inflated TCR diversity, with chimeras reaching as high as 47%. Identical TCR molecules sharing a barcode could cause highly expanded clone sizes to be underestimated. Modeling estimated approximately 3 recovered TCR RNA copies per cell, compared with about 10 by digital PCR, which implies approximately 30% capture efficiency.

The library was produced with PCR. Sequenced using an Illumina MiSeq. The Qiagen AllPrep DNA/RNA kit was used to purify total RNA. Reads from multiple sequencing runs of the same library were pooled before analysis. The paper's data handling went like this. Only reads with exact TCR constant sequence were kept, trimmed to 150 nt, and grouped by their 12-nt molecular barcodes. Reads within each barcode group were sub-clustered using a 15% Levenshtein threshold, and quality-weighted consensus sequences were constructed for each RNA molecule. Non-functional sequences were filtered out, along with any lower-count sequence sitting one edit away from another sequence. On the basis of fitting two negative binomial distributions, barcode sub-clusters with fewer than 20% of the maximum read count were discarded. TCRdb ran its own pipeline on the public reads, namely fastp trimming at Q25 and MiXCR clone calling, and kept in-frame beta chains. Records with the same CDR3 protein are collapsed into one entry carrying the most frequent genes and DNA. V and J calls and clone size were set by TCRdb, not the authors. The sample table holds some 41,000 distinct CDR3 sequences, of which approximately 18% were seen once. Clones ranked in the top ten supply roughly 7% of the sample.

On a BD FACSAria II, naive CD8 T cells were FACS-sorted as CD8+CD4-CCR7+CD45RA+ and collected into RLT Plus buffer. For a sensitivity comparison, a portion of naive CD8 T cell RNA was divided equally between MIDCIRS and a Smart-seq2-style 5'RACE protocol. CD8 T cells were enriched using RosetteSep CD8+ T Cell Enrichment Cocktail and Ficoll-Paque, and the enriched cells then underwent ACK red cell lysis. Remarks on this clonotype: Its recognized antigen is unknown. Base qualities are not provided; no much larger clone lies one nucleotide away.

Looking up the germline V gene yields CDR1 SGHVS and CDR2 FQNEAQ. From its cysteine to its phenylalanine, the CDR3 spans 15 amino acids. This entry keeps only the CDR3 DNA: 45 bases, framed from base 1. Relative to germline, V is 4 bases shorter and J is 5 bases shorter, with 15 bases between their ends. The specimen sequenced was naive CD8+ T cells from blood, with Jurkat cell RNA spiked in. The sample's cell subset or site label, decoded: FACS-sorted CD8+CD4-CCR7+CD45RA+ naive T cells. Recombination connected TRBV7-8 to TRBJ2-1; possibly the D gene is TRBD1, per 7 matching bases. This receptor was taken from a human donor in good health. Some libraries in this study had Jurkat cell RNA spiked in. The CDR3 protein is CASSSGRDRNNEQFF. The DNA sequence reads TGTGCCAGCAGCTCCGGGCGGGACAGAAACAATGAGCAGTTCTTC.